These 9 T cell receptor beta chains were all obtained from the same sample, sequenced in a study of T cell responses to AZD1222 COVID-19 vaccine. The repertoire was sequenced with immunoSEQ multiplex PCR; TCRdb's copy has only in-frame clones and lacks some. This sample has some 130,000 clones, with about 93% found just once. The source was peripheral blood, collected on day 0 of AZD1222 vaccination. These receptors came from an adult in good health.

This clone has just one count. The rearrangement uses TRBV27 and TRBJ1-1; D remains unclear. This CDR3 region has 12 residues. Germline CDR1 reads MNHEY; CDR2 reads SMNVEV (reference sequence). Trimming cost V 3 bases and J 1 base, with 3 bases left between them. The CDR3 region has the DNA TGTGCCAGCAGTTTTGGGAACACTGAAGCTTTCTTT. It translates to CASSFGNTEAFF.

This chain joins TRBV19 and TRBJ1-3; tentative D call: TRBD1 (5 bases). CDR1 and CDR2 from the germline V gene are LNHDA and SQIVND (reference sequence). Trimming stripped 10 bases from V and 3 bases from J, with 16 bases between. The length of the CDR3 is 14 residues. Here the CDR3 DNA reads TGTGCCACCGTGAAGCGGAGGGGTGGAAACACCATATATTTT. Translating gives CATVKRRGGNTIYF.

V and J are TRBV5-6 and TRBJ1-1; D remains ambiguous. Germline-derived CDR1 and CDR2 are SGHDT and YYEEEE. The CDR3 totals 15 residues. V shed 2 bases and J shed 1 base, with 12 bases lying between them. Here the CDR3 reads CASSFVAGWNTEAFF. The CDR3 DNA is TGTGCCAGCAGCTTTGTAGCCGGATGGAACACTGAAGCTTTCTTT.

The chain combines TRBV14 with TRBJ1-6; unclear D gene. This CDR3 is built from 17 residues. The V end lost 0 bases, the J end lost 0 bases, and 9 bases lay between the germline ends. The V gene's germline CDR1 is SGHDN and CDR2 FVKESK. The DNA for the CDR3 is TGTGCCAGCAGCCAAGAATCGGGCTTCTCCTATAATTCACCCCTCCACTTT. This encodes CASSQESGFSYNSPLHF.

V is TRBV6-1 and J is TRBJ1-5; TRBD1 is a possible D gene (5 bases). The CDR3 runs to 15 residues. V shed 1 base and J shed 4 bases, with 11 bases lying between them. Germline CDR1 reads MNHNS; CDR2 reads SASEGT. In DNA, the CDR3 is TGTGCCAGCAGTGAAGTCGGGGGGAGTAATCAGCCCCAGCATTTT. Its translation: CASSEVGGSNQPQHF.

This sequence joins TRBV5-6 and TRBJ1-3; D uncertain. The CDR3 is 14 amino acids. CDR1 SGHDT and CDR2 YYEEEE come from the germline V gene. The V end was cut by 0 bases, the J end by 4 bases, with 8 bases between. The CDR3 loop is CASSLEDSGNTIYF. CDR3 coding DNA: TGTGCCAGCAGCTTGGAAGACTCGGGAAACACCATATATTTT.

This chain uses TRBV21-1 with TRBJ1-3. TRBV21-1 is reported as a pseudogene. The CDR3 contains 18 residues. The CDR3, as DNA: TGTGCCCCAGCAATAGGAGGAAAGACAGATTACTCTGGAAACACCATATATTTT. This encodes CAPAIGGKTDYSGNTIYF.

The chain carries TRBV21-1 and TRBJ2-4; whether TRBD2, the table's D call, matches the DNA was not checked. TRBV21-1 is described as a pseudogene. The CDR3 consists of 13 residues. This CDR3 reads CAAISQRENIQYF. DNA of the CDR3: TGTGCAGCGATCAGCCAGCGAGAAAACATTCAGTACTTC.

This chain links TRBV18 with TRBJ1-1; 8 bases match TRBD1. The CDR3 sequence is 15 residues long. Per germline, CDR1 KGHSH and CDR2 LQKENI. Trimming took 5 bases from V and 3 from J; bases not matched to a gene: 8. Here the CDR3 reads CASSSQAGGDTEAFF. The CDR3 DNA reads TGTGCCAGCTCAAGCCAAGCAGGGGGCGACACTGAAGCTTTCTTT. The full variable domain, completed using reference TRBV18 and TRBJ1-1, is NAGVMQNPRHLVRRRGQEARLRCSPMKGHSHVYWYRQLPEEGLKFMVYLQKENIIDESGMPKERFSAEFPKEGPSILRIQQVVRGDSAAYFCASSSQAGGDTEAFFGQGTRLTVV.